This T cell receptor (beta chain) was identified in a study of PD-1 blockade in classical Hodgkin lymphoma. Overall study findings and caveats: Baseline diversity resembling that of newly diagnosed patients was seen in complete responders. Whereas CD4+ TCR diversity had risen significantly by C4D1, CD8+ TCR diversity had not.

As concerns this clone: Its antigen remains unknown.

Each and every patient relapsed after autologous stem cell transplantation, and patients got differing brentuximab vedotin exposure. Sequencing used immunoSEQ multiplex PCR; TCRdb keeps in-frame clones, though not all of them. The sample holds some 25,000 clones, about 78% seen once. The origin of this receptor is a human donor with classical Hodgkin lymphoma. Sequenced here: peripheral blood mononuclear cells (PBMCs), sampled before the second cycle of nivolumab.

CDR3 protein: CATSRRTGVDTQYF. CDR3 nucleotide sequence: TGTGCCACCAGCAGAAGGACAGGGGTGGATACGCAGTATTTT. The V gene is TRBV15, the J gene TRBJ2-3, with 9 bases identical to TRBD1. The CDR3 is made up of 14 amino acids. Germline V CDR1 and CDR2: LNHNV, YYDKDF (reference sequence). With 2 bases clipped from V and 6 bases from J, the junction kept 3 bases outside the gene matches.